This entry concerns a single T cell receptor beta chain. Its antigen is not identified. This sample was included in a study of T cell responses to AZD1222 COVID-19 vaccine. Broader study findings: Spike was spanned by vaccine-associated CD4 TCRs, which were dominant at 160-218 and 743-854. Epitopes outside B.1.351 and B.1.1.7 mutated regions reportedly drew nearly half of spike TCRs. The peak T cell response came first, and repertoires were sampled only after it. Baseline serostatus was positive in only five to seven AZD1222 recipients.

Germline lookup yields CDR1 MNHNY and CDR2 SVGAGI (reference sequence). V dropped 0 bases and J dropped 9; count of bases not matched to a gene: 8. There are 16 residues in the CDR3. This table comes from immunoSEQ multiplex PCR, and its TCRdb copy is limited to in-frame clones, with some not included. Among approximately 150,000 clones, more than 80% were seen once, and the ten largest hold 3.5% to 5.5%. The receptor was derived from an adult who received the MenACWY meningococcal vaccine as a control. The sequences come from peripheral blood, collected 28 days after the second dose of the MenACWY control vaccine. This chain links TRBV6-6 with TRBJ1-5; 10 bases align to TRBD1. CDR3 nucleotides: TGTGCCAGCAGTTACTCCGGGACAGGGGTTGTTTCGCCCCAGCATTTT. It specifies CASSYSGTGVVSPQHF.